These 15 T cell receptor beta chains were all obtained from the same sample, sequenced in a study of blood T cell repertoires in COVID-19. Only in-frame clones appear in the TCRdb table, and some are missing; sequencing was by immunoSEQ multiplex PCR. This table has 110,000 or so clones, roughly 90% appearing once. The specimen sequenced was peripheral blood. These receptors came from a human donor in a cohort sampled during active COVID-19.

The chain uses TRBV1 and TRBJ2-1; TRBD2 is taken as the D call from the table, unchecked against the DNA. TRBV1 is reported as a pseudogene. The length of the CDR3 is 17 residues. CDR3 region: CTSTLFLAESSYNEQFF. The CDR3 nucleotides are TGCACCAGCACCCTCTTCCTAGCGGAGAGCTCCTACAATGAGCAGTTCTTC.

The chain is built from TRBV27 and TRBJ2-7; 14 nucleotides agree with TRBD2. Germline lookup yields CDR1 MNHEY and CDR2 SMNVEV (reference sequence). The V and J ends lost 5 bases and 2 bases, in that order; junction bases with no gene match: 8. CDR3 length: 17 residues. The CDR3 loop reads CASSLRGLAGAAYEQYF. In DNA, the CDR3 is TGTGCCAGCAGTCTAAGGGGACTAGCGGGAGCAGCCTACGAGCAGTACTTC.

This clone was observed a single time. J is TRBJ2-3 and V is TRBV7-9; TRBD2 might be the D (6 bases). CDR1 and CDR2 (germline): SEHNR, FQNEAQ (reference sequence). With 5 bases removed from V and 3 bases from J, the gap between germline ends came to 21 bases. The CDR3 covers 17 residues. CDR3 DNA sequence: TGTGCCAGCAGCGGCTGGACTATGCAATTCGGAACAGATACGCAGTATTTT. This gives the protein CASSGWTMQFGTDTQYF.

The chain combines TRBV5-4 with TRBJ2-3, with 7 bases that match TRBD1. V was pared by 4 bases and J by 2 bases, with 7 bases of the junction left unmatched. The germline V gene encodes CDR1 SGHNT and CDR2 YYREEE (reference sequence). This CDR3 contains 15 residues. The CDR3 nucleotides read TGTGCCAGCAGCCCGAGGCAGGGGGTCACAGATACGCAGTATTTT. Residues: CASSPRQGVTDTQYF.

J is TRBJ1-5 and V is TRBV12-3 or TRBV12-4; 7 bases are shared with TRBD1. V shed 6 bases and J 6 bases; nucleotides not matched to a gene: 5. CDR3 length: 13 residues. The CDR3 DNA reads TGTGCCAGCAGCGGACAGGTCGGTCAGCCCCAGCATTTT. As protein: CASSGQVGQPQHF.

The V call is TRBV2, the J call TRBJ2-2; 12 nucleotides align to TRBD2. The CDR3 extends over 15 amino acids. The germline V gene has CDR1 SNHLY and CDR2 FYNNEI. Trimming at V came to 4 bases and at J to 6 bases, leaving 3 bases not matched to a gene. CDR3 DNA: TGTGCCAGCAGTGGACTAGCGGGAGTCTCCGGGGAGCTGTTTTTT. It codes for CASSGLAGVSGELFF. The variable domain in full, completed from reference TRBV2 and TRBJ2-2, reads EPEVTQTPSHQVTQMGQEVILRCVPISNHLYFYWYRQILGQKVEFLVSFYNNEISEKSEIFDDQFSVERPDGSNFTLKIRSTKLEDSAMYFCASSGLAGVSGELFFGEGSRLTVL.

The chain has TRBV28 and TRBJ1-5; weak D call: TRBD1 (5 bases). This CDR3 is built from 16 residues. Trimming took 5 bases from V and 1 from J, leaving 15 bases between them. Germline CDR1 and CDR2: MDHEN and SYDVKM. CDR3 amino acids: CASSGQGYGSNQPQHF. Here the CDR3 DNA reads TGTGCCAGCAGTGGCCAGGGATATGGGAGCAATCAGCCCCAGCATTTT.

This chain's CDR3 is CASSPTSGNYEQYF. The CDR3, as DNA: TGTGCCAGCTCACCAACTAGCGGGAACTACGAGCAGTACTTC. The J gene is TRBJ2-7, the V gene TRBV18, with 10 bases that match TRBD2. J lost 3 bases, V lost 2 bases, and 1 base had no gene match. CDR3 length: 14 residues. Germline CDR1 reads KGHSH; CDR2 reads LQKENI.

The rearrangement links TRBV11-2 to TRBJ2-3, with TRBD2 matching over 7 bases. The CDR3 sequence is 18 residues long. Germline V gene data show CDR1 as SGHAT and CDR2 as FQNNGV. The V segment lost 5 bases and the J segment 5 bases; nucleotides outside the gene matches: 19. The CDR3 nucleotides are TGTGCCAGCAGCCATTCGGGGGGTTACAGGACTTACGAAGATACGCAGTATTTT. Amino acid sequence: CASSHSGGYRTYEDTQYF.

The chain couples TRBV11-3 to TRBJ2-7, with 7 nucleotides matching TRBD1. The junction had 8 bases not matched to a gene; V was cut back by 1 base and J by 2 bases. Germline lookup yields CDR1 SGHNT and CDR2 YENEEA. The CDR3 length is 16 residues. In nucleotides, the CDR3 is TGTGCCAGCAGCTTAGGCCGGACAGGAGGTGCCTACGAGCAGTACTTC. Translated: CASSLGRTGGAYEQYF.

This clone was seen just once. V and J are TRBV23-1 and TRBJ1-3, with 11 bases lining up with TRBD1. TRBV23-1 is designated an ORF whose function remains uncertain. The CDR3 is 17 amino acids. V trimming: 0 bases; J trimming: 4 bases; junction bases outside the gene matches: 5. Here the CDR3 DNA reads TGCGCCAGCAGTCAATCCGGACAGGGGGCGCCCGGAAACACCATATATTTT. This sequence encodes CASSQSGQGAPGNTIYF.

The chain is built from TRBV15 and TRBJ2-1; 11 bases fit TRBD2. V dropped 3 bases and J dropped 9; count of bases not matched to a gene: 4. Germline V gives CDR1 LNHNV, CDR2 YYDKDF (reference sequence). The CDR3 is 14 residues long. CDR3 in amino acids: CATSRSSGRSEQFF. CDR3 DNA: TGTGCCACCAGCAGGTCTAGCGGGAGGAGTGAGCAGTTCTTC.

The chain joins TRBV11-2 to TRBJ2-7; TRBD1 might be the D (5 bases). This CDR3 has 14 amino acids. Germline lookup yields CDR1 SGHAT and CDR2 FQNNGV. The V gene lost 5 bases and the J gene lost 5 bases, with 16 bases spanning the gap. CDR3 DNA: TGTGCCAGCAGCCCACACAGGCTTATGAACGAGCAGTACTTC. Protein: CASSPHRLMNEQYF.

V and J are TRBV18 and TRBJ2-7; 8 bases line up with TRBD2. From germline, CDR1 is KGHSH and CDR2 LQKENI. V lost 6 bases and J lost 4; bases outside the gene matches: 11. There are 15 residues in the CDR3. CDR3 DNA sequence: TGTGCCAGCTCTCCAGAAGCGGGAGTAAAATACGAGCAGTACTTC. Residues: CASSPEAGVKYEQYF.

This sequence joins TRBV19 and TRBJ1-1; the match to TRBD1 covers 12 bases. The CDR3 is 14 amino acids. CDR1 LNHDA and CDR2 SQIVND come from the germline V gene (reference sequence). The V and J ends lost 7 bases and 6 bases, in that order; junction bases with no gene match: 6. Here the CDR3 reads CASMPGQGAAEAFF. CDR3 in DNA: TGTGCCAGTATGCCGGGACAGGGGGCGGCTGAAGCTTTCTTT.